This TCR beta chain was retrieved from a study of blood T cell repertoires in COVID-19. Study summary: COVID-19 samples from acute and convalescent phases originated in the United States, Italy and Spain. PBMCs, B-cell-depleted T cells, or T cells were the source of the cDNA or gDNA that made up the material.

Trimming cost V 2 bases and J 3 bases; bases outside gene matches: 2. Germline V CDR1 and CDR2: MNHEY, SMNVEV (reference sequence). CDR3 length: 15 residues. As handled by the study authors: Researchers report that nucleated cell counts were estimated from reference gene primer amplification. Clones were sequenced by immunoSEQ multiplex PCR, and TCRdb holds only the in-frame ones, with some missing. V, J and clone size are those of that table, while D and trimming were read from the DNA. This table holds approximately 280,000 clones, around 85% found once. The rearrangement uses TRBV27 and TRBJ2-2; TRBD2 aligns across 8 bases. This TCR was sampled from a man aged 50-59 years with active or convalescent COVID-19. Specimen: peripheral blood. The CDR3 protein is CASSLIAGHTGELFF. CDR3 bases: TGTGCCAGCAGTTTAATAGCGGGACACACCGGGGAGCTGTTTTTT.